The entry that follows covers one T cell receptor (beta chain) sequence. The antigen remains undetermined. This entry is derived from a study of long-term antiretroviral therapy in people with HIV. Overall study findings and caveats: Diversity measured after ART increased yet remained under transplant donor controls.

The assay used was immunoSEQ (version v3.0), run at survey level. Here immunoSEQ multiplex PCR was the method, and the copy in TCRdb shows in-frame clones only, minus some. This table holds 25,000 to 35,000 clones, about nine tenths found once. Germline trimming cut 8 bases from V and 6 bases from J; bases unmatched to any gene: 8. This CDR3 has 13 amino acids. In germline, CDR1 is MNHEY, CDR2 SMNVEV (reference sequence). PBMC samples from each donor numbered at least one pre-ART and at least two post-ART. V and J are TRBV27 and TRBJ1-1; 8 bases are a match to TRBD1. This specimen was unsorted PBMCs, taken 3.2 years before starting antiretroviral therapy. The TCR was taken from a man between 50 and 59 years old with HIV. The CDR3 loop reads CASGGQGRSEAFF. In nucleotides, the CDR3 is TGTGCCAGCGGTGGACAGGGACGATCTGAAGCTTTCTTT.